This T cell receptor beta chain was observed in a study of blood T cell repertoires in COVID-19. J gave up 5 bases and V 3 bases, and 18 bases lay outside the gene matches. The CDR3 totals 18 residues. The germline CDR1 and CDR2 sequences are PRHDT and FYEKMQ (reference sequence). Clones were sequenced by immunoSEQ multiplex PCR, and TCRdb holds only the in-frame ones, with some missing. The data contain about 28,000 clones, more than 70% of them singletons. This chain joins TRBV13 and TRBJ2-7; 8 bases line up with TRBD1. The source is a boy between 2 and 10 years old with active or convalescent COVID-19. The specimen was peripheral blood. CDR3 nucleotides: TGTGCCAGCAGCTTGGGTTATACAGGGGGTGGAATCCGCCACGAGCAGTACTTC. Its protein is CASSLGYTGGGIRHEQYF.